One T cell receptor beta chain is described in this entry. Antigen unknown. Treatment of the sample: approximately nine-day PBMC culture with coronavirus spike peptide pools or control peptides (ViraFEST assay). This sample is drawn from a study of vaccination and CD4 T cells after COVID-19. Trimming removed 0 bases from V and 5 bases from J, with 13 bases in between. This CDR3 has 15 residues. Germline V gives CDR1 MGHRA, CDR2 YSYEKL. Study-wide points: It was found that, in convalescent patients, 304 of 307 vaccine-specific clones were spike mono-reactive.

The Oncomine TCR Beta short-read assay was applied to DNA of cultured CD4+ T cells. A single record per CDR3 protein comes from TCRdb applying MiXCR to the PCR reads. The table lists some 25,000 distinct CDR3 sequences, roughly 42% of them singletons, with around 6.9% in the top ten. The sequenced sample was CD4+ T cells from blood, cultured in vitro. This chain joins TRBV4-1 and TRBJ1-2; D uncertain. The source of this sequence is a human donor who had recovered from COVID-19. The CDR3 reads CASSQDFRWRYGYTF. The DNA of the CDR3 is TGCGCCAGCAGCCAAGATTTTCGGTGGAGGTATGGCTACACCTTC.